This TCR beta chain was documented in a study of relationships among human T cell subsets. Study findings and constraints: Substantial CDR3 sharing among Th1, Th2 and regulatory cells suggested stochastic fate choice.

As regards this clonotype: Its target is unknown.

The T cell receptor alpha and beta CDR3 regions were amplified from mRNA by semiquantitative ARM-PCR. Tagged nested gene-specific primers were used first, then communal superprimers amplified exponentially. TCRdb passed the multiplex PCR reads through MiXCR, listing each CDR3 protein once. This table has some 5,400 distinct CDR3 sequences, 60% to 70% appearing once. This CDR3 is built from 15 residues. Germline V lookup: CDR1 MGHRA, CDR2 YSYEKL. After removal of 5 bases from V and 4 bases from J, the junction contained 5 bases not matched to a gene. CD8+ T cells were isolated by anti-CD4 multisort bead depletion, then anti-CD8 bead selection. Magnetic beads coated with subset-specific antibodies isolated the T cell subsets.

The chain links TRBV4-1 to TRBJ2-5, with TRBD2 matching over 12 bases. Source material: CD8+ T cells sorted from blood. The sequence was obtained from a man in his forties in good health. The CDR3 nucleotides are TGCGCCAGCAGCGAGACTAGCGGGAGAGGAGAGACCCAGTACTTC. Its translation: CASSETSGRGETQYF.